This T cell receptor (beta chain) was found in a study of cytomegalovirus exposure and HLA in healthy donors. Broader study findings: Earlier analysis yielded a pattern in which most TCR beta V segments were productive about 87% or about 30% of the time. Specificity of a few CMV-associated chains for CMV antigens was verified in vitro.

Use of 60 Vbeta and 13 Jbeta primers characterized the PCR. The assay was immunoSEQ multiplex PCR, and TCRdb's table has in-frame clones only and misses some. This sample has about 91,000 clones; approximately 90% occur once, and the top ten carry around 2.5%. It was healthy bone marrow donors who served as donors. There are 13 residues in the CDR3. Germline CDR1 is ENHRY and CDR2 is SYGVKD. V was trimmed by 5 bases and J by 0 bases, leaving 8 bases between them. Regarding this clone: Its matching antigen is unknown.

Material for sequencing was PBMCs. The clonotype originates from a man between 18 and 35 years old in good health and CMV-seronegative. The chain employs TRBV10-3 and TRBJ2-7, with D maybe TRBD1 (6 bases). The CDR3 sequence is CAISQGNSYEQYF. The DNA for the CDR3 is TGTGCCATCAGTCAGGGGAACTCCTACGAGCAGTACTTC.